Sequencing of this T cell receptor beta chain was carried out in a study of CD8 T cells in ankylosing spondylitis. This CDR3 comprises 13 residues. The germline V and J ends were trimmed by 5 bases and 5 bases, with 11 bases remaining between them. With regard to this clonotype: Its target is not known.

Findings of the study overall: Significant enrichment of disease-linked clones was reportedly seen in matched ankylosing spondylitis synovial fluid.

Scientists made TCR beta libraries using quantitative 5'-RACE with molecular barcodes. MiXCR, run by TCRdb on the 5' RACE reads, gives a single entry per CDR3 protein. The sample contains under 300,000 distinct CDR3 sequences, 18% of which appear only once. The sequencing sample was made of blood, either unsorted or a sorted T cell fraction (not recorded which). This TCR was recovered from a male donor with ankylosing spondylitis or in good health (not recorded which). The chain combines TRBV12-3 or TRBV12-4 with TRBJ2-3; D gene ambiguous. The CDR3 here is CASSPRLVDTQYF. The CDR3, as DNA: TGTGCCAGCAGTCCTCGATTGGTAGATACGCAGTATTTT.